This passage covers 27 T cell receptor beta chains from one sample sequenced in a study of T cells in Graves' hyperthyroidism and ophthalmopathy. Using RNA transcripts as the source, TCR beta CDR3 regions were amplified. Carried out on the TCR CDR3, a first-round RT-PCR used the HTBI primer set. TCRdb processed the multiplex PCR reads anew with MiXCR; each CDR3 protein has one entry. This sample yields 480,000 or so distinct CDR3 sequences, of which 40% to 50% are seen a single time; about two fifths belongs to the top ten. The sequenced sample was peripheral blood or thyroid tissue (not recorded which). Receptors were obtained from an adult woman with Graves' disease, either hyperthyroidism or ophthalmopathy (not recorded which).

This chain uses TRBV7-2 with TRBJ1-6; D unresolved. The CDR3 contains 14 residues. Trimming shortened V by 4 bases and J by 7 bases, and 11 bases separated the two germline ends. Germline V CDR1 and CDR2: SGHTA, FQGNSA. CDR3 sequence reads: CASSSHPGNSPLHF. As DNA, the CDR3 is TGTGCCAGCAGCTCCCACCCGGGGAATTCACCCCTCCACTTT.

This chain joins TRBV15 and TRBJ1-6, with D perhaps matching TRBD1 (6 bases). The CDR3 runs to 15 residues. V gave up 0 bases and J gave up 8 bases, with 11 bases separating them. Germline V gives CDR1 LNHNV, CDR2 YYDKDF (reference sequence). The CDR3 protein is CATSRDVGAHSPLHF. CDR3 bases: TGTGCCACCAGCAGAGACGTGGGGGCTCATTCACCCCTCCACTTT.

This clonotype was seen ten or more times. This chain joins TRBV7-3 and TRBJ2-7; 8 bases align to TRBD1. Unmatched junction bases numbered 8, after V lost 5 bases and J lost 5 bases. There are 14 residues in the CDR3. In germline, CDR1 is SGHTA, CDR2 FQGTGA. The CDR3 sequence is CASSRRGREDEQYF. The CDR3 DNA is TGTGCCAGCAGCCGCAGGGGGCGCGAGGACGAGCAGTACTTC.

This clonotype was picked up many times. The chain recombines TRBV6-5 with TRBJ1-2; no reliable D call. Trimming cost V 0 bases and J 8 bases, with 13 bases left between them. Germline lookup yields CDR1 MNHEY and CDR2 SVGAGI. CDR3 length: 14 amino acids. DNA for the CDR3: TGTGCCAGCAGTTACTCCGGTGCCCGTGGGGGCTACACCTTC. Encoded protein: CASSYSGARGGYTF.

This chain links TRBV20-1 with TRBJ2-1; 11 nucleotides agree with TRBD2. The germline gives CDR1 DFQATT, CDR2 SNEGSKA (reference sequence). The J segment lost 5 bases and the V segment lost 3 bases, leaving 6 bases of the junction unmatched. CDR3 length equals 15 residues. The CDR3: CSASTGTSGDNEQFF. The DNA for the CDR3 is TGCAGTGCTAGCACCGGGACTAGCGGAGACAATGAGCAGTTCTTC.

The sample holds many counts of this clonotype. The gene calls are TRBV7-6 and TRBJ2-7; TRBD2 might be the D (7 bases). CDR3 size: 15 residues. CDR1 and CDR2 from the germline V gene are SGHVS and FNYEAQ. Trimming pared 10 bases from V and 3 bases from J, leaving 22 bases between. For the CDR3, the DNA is TGTGCCATCCTCATACGGGGGGCGACGTACTACGAGCAGTACTTC. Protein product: CAILIRGATYYEQYF. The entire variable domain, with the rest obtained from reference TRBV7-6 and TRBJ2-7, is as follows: GAGVSQSPRYKVTKRGQDVALRCDPISGHVSLYWYRQALGQGPEFLTYFNYEAQQDKSGLPNDRFSAERPEGSISTLTIQRTEQRDSAMYRCAILIRGATYYEQYFGPGTRLTVT.

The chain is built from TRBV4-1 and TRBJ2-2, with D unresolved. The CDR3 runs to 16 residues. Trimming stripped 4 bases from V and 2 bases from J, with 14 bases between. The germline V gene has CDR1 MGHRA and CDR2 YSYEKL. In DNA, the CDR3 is TGCGCCAGCAGCCCAGGCGACACCATAAACACCGGGGAGCTGTTTTTT. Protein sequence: CASSPGDTINTGELFF.

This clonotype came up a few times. The chain's CDR3 is CRAQGSTIYGYTF. The CDR3 coding sequence is TGCAGGGCACAGGGATCTACGATTTATGGCTACACCTTC. The V call is TRBV20-1, the J call TRBJ1-2; tentative D call: TRBD1 (6 bases). This CDR3 is built from 13 residues. Germline loops: CDR1 DFQATT, CDR2 SNEGSKA (reference sequence).

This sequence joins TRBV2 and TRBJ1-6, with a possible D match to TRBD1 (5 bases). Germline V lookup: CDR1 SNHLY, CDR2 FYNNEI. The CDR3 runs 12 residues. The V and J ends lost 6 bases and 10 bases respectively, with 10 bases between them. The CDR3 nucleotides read TGTGCCAGCAGGGGCAGGGAATCACCCCTCCACTTT. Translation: CASRGRESPLHF.

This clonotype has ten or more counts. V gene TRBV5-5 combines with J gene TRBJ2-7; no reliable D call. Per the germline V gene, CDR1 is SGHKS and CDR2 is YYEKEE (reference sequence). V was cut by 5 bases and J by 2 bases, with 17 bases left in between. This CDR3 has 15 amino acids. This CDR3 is CASRYLPGDAYEQYF. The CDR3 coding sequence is TGTGCCAGCAGATATCTTCCGGGCGACGCCTACGAGCAGTACTTC.

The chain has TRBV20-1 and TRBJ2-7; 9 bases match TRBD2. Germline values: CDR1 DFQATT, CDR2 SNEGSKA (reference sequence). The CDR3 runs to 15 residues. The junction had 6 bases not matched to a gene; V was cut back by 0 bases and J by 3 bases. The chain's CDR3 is CSARDGVSGSYEQYF. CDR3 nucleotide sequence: TGCAGTGCTAGAGATGGGGTTAGCGGGAGCTACGAGCAGTACTTC.

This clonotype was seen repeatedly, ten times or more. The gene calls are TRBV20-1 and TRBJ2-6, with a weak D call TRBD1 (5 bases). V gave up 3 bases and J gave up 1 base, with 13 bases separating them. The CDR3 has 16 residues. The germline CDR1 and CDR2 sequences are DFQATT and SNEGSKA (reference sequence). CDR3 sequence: CSASYRKVSGANVLTF. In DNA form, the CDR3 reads TGCAGTGCTAGTTACAGGAAAGTTTCTGGGGCCAACGTCCTGACTTTC.

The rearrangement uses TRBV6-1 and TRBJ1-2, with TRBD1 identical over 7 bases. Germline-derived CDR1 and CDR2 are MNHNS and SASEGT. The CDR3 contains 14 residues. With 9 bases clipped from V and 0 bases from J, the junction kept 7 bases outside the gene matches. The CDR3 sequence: CASTRDSSNYGYTF. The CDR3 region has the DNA TGTGCCAGTACCCGGGACAGTTCTAACTATGGCTACACCTTC.

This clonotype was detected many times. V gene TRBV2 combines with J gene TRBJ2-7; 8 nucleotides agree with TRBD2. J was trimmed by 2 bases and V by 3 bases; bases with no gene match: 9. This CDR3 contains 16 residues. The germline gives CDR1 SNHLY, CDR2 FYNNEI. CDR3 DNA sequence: TGTGCCAGCAGTGACAACCGGGGGGGACATACCTACGAGCAGTACTTC. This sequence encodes CASSDNRGGHTYEQYF.

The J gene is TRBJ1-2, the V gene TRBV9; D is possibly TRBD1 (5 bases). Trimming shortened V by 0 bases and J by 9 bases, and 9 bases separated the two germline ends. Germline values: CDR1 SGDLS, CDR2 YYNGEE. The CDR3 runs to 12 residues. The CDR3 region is CASSVAGARYTF. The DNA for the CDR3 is TGTGCCAGCAGCGTAGCCGGGGCGCGCTACACCTTC.

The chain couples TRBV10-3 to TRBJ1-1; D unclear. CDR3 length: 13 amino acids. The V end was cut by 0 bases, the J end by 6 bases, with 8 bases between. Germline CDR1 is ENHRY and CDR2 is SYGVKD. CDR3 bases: TGTGCCATCAGTGAGTCAGGCTTCTCTGAAGCTTTCTTT. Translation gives CAISESGFSEAFF.

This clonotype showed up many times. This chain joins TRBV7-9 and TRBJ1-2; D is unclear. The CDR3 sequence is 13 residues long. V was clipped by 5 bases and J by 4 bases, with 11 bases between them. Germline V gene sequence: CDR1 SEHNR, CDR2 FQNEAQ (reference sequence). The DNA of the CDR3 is TGTGCCAGCAGCCCTACAGAGCTCTATGGCTACACCTTC. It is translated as CASSPTELYGYTF.

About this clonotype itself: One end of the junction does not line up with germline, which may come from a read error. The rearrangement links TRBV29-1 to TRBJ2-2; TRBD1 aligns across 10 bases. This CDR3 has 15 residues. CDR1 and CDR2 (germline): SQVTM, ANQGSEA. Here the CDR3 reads CASSLSGQGVGELFF. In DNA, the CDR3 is TGTGCCAGCAGCTTATCAGGACAGGGGGTAGGGGAGCTGTTTTTT.

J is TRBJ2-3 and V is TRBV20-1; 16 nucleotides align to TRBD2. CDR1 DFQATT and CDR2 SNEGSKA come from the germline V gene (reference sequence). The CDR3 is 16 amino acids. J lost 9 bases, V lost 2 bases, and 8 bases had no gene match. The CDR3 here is CSARPGLAGGKITQYF. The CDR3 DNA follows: TGCAGTGCTAGACCGGGACTAGCGGGAGGGAAGATAACGCAGTATTTT.

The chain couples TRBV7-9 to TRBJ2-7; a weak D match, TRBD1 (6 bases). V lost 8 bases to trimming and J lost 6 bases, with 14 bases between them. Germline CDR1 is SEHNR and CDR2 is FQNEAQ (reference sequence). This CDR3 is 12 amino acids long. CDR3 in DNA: TGTGCCAGCTGTATGGGGGCCGGCGAGCAGTACTTC. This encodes CASCMGAGEQYF.

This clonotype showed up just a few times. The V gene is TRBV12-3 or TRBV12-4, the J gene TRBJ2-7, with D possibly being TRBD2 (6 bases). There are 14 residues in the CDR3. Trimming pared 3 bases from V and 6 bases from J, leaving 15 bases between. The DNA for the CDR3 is TGTGCCAGCAGTTTGGAGGGGCCCGGGGCCGAGCAGTACTTC. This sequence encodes CASSLEGPGAEQYF.

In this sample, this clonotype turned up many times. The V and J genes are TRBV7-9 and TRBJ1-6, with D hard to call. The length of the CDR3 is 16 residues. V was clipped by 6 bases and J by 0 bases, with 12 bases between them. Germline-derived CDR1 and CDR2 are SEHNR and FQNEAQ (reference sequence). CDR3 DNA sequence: TGTGCCAGCAGTAGCGAAGGACGCTCCTATAATTCACCCCTCCACTTT. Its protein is CASSSEGRSYNSPLHF. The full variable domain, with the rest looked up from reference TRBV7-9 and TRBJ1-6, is DTGVSQNPRHKITKRGQNVTFRCDPISEHNRLYWYRQTLGQGPEFLTYFQNEAQLEKSRLLSDRFSAERPKGSFSTLEIQRTEQGDSAMYLCASSSEGRSYNSPLHFGNGTRLTVT.

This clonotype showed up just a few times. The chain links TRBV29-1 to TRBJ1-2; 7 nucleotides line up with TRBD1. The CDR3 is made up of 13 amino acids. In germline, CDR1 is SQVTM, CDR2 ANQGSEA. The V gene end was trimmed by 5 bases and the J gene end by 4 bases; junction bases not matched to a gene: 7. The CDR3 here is CSVLGGMTYGYTF. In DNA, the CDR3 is TGCAGCGTTCTAGGGGGCATGACCTATGGCTACACCTTC. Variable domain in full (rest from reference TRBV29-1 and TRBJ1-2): SAVISQKPSRDICQRGTSLTIQCQVDSQVTMMFWYRQQPGQSLTLIATANQGSEATYESGFVIDKFPISRPNLTFSTLTVSNMSPEDSSIYLCSVLGGMTYGYTFGSGTRLTVV.

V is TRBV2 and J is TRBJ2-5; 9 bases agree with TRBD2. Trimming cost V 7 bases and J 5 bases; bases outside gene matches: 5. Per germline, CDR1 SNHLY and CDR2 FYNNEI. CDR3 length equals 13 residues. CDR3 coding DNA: TGTGCCAGCATTAGACTAGCGGTGGAGACCCAGTACTTC. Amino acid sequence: CASIRLAVETQYF. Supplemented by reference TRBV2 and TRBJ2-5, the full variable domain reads EPEVTQTPSHQVTQMGQEVILRCVPISNHLYFYWYRQILGQKVEFLVSFYNNEISEKSEIFDDQFSVERPDGSNFTLKIRSTKLEDSAMYFCASIRLAVETQYFGPGTRLLVL.

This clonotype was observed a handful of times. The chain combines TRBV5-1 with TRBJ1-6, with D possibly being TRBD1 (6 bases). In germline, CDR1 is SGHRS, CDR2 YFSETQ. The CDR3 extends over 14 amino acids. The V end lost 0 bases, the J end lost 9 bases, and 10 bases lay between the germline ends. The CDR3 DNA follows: TGCGCCAGCAGCTTGGAGGCAGGGGTTTCACCCCTCCACTTT. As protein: CASSLEAGVSPLHF.

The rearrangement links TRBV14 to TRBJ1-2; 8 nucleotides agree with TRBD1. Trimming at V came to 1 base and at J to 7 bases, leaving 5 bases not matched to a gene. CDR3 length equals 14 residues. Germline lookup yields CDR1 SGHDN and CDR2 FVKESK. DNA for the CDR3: TGTGCCAGCAGCCAAGCTTTACAGGGGGTTGGCTACACCTTC. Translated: CASSQALQGVGYTF.

CDR3 sequence (DNA): TGTGCCAGCAGCGCGGACCCAGCAACTAATGAAAAACTGTTTTTT. This gives the protein CASSADPATNEKLFF. This chain uses TRBV5-5 with TRBJ1-4, with D uncertain. The V and J ends lost 4 bases and 0 bases respectively, with 10 bases between them. CDR3 length equals 15 residues. From germline, CDR1 is SGHKS and CDR2 YYEKEE (reference sequence).